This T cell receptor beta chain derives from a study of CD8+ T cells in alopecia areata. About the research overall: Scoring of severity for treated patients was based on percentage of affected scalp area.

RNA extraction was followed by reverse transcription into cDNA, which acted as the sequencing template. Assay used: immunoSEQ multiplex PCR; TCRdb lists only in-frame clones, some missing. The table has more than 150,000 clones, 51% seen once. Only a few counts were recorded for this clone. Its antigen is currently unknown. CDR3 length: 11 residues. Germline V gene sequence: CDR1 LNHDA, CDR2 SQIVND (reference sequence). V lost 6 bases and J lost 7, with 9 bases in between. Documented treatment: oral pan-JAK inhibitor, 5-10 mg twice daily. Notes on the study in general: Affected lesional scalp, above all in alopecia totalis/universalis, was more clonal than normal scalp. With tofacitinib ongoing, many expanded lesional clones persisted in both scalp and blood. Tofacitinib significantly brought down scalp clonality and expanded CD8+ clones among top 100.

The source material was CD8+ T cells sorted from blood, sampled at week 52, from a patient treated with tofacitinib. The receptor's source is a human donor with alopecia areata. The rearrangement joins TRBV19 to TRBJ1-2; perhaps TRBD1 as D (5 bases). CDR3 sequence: CASRAGTGYTF. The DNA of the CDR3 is TGTGCCAGTAGGGCCGGGACTGGCTACACCTTC.